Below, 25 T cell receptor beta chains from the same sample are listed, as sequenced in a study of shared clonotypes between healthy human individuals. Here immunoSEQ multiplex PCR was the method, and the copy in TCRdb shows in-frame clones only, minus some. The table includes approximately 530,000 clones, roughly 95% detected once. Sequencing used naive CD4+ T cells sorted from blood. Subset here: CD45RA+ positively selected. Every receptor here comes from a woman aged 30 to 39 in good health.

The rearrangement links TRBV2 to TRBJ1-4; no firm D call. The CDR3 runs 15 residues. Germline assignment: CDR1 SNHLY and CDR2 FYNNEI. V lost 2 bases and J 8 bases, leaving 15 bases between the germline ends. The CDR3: CASSEMGFKGEKLFF. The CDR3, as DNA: TGTGCCAGCAGTGAAATGGGGTTTAAAGGGGAAAAACTGTTTTTT.

The CDR3 protein is CAISRASGDEQYF. DNA for the CDR3: TGTGCCATCAGTAGGGCTAGCGGGGACGAGCAGTACTTC. The chain has TRBV10-3 and TRBJ2-7, with 9 positions matching TRBD2. Germline V CDR1 and CDR2: ENHRY, SYGVKD. The CDR3 covers 13 residues. The junction had 4 bases not matched to a gene; V was cut back by 5 bases and J by 5 bases.

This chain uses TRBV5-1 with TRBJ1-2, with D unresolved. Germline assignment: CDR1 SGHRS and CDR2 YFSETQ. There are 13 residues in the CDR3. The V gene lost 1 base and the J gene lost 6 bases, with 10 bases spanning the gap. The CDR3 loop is CASSLQPLNGYTF. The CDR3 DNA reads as TGCGCCAGCAGCTTGCAGCCCCTCAATGGCTACACCTTC.

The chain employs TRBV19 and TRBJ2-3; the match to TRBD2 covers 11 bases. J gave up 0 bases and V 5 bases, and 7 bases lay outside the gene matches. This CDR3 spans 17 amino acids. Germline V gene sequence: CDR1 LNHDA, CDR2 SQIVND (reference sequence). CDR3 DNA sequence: TGTGCCAGTAGTCCGCGACTAGCGGGGACTAGCACAGATACGCAGTATTTT. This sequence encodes CASSPRLAGTSTDTQYF. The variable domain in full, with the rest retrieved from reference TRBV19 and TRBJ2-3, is DGGITQSPKYLFRKEGQNVTLSCEQNLNHDAMYWYRQDPGQGLRLIYYSQIVNDFQKGDIAEGYSVSREKKESFPLTVTSAQKNPTAFYLCASSPRLAGTSTDTQYFGPGTRLTVL.

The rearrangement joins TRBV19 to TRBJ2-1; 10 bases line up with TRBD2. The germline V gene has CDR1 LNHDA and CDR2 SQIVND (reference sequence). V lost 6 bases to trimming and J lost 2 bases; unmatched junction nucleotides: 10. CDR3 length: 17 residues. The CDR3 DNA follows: TGTGCCAGTAGCACATCCGGACTAGCGGTAGCCTACAATGAGCAGTTCTTC. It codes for CASSTSGLAVAYNEQFF.

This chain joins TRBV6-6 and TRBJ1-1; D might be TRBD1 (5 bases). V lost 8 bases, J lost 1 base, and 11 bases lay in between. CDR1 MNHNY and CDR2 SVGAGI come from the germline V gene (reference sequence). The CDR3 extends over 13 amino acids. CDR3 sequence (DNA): TGTGCCAGCGGGGACCGCGAGAACACTGAAGCTTTCTTT. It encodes CASGDRENTEAFF.

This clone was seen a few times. The CDR3 loop reads CAWRGSGDTEAFF. The CDR3 coding sequence is TGTGCCTGGAGGGGATCAGGGGACACTGAAGCTTTCTTT. V usage is TRBV30 and J usage is TRBJ1-1; the D gene is possibly TRBD1 (6 bases). The CDR3 consists of 13 residues. Germline V CDR1 and CDR2: GTSNPN, SVGIG (reference sequence). Trimming stripped 3 bases from V and 3 bases from J, with 11 bases between.

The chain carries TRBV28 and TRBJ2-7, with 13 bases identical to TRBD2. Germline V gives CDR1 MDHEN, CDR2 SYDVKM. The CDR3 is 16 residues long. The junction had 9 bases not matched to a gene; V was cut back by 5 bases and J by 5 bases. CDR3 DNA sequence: TGTGCCAGCAGTCCATATCCGGGACTAGCGGGAAACGAGCAGTACTTC. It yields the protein CASSPYPGLAGNEQYF.

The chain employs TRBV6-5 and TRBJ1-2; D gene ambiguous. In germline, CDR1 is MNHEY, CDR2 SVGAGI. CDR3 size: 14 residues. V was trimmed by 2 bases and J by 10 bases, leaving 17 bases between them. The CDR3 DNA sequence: TGTGCCAGCAGTTACGGGCCGGGGTTTTCTTTCTACACCTTC. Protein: CASSYGPGFSFYTF.

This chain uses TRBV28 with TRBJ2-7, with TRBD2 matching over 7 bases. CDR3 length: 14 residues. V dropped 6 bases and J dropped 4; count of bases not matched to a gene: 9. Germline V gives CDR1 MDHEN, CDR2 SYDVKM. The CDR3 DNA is TGTGCCAGCAGCCGTGGAGGACTAGTGTACGAGCAGTACTTC. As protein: CASSRGGLVYEQYF. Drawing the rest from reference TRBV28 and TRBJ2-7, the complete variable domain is DVKVTQSSRYLVKRTGEKVFLECVQDMDHENMFWYRQDPGLGLRLIYFSYDVKMKEKGDIPEGYSVSREKKERFSLILESASTNQTSMYLCASSRGGLVYEQYFGPGTRLTVT.

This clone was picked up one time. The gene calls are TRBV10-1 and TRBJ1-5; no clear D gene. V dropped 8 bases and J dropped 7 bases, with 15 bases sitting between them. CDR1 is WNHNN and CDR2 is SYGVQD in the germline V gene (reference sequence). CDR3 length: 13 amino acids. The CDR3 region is CASQRNSGQPQHF. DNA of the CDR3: TGCGCCAGCCAGAGGAACTCGGGCCAGCCCCAGCATTTT.

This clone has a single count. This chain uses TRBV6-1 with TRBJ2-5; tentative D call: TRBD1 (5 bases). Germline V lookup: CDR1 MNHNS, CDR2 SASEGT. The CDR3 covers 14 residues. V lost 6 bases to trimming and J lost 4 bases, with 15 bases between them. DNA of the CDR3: TGTGCCAGCAGACCCGGACAATCTTTAGAGACCCAGTACTTC. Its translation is CASRPGQSLETQYF.

The CDR3 region is CAISGPTGGYEQYF. The CDR3 DNA sequence: TGTGCCATCAGTGGACCGACGGGGGGTTACGAGCAGTACTTC. The gene calls are TRBV10-3 and TRBJ2-7; 7 bases map to TRBD2. Germline V gene sequence: CDR1 ENHRY, CDR2 SYGVKD. This CDR3 is built from 14 residues. The J segment lost 4 bases and the V segment lost 4 bases, leaving 7 bases of the junction unmatched.

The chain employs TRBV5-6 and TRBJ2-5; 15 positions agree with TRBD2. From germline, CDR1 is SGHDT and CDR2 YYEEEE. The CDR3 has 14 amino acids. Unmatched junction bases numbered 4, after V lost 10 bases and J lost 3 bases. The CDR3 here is CAGTSGGREETQYF. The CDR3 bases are TGTGCCGGGACTAGCGGGGGGAGAGAAGAGACCCAGTACTTC. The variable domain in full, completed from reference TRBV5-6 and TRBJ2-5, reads DAGVTQSPTHLIKTRGQQVTLRCSPKSGHDTVSWYQQALGQGPQFIFQYYEEEERQRGNFPDRFSGHQFPNYSSELNVNALLLGDSALYLCAGTSGGREETQYFGPGTRLLVL.

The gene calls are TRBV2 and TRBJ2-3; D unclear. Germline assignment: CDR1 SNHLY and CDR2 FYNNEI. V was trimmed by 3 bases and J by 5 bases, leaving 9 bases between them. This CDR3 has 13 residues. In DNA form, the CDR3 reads TGTGCCAGCAGTGAGGGGATTGGAGATACGCAGTATTTT. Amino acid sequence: CASSEGIGDTQYF.

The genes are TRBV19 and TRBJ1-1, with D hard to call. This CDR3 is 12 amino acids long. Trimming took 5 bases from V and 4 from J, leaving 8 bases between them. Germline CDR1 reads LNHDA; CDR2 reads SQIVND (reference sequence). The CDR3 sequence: CASSGPGTEAFF. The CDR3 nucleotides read TGTGCCAGTAGTGGACCGGGCACTGAAGCTTTCTTT. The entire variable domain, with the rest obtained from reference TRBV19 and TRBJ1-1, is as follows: DGGITQSPKYLFRKEGQNVTLSCEQNLNHDAMYWYRQDPGQGLRLIYYSQIVNDFQKGDIAEGYSVSREKKESFPLTVTSAQKNPTAFYLCASSGPGTEAFFGQGTRLTVV.

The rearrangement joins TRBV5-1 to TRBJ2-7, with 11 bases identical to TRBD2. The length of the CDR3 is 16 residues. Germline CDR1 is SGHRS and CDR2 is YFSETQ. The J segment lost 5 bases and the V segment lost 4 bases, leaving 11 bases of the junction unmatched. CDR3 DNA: TGCGCCAGCAGCGTAACTAGCGGGAGCACTTCCAACGAGCAGTACTTC. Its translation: CASSVTSGSTSNEQYF.

The CDR3 nucleotides read TGCGCCAGCAGCCAGGACGGGACAGATACGCAGTATTTT. This gives the protein CASSQDGTDTQYF. V and J are TRBV5-1 and TRBJ2-3; D is unclear. V gave up 4 bases and J gave up 3 bases, with 9 bases separating them. CDR1 is SGHRS and CDR2 is YFSETQ in the germline V gene. The CDR3 loop spans 13 amino acids.

CDR3 bases: TGTGCCAGCAGTGACTGGAGGAGTAGGGTTGATGAGCAGTTCTTC. It translates to CASSDWRSRVDEQFF. The rearrangement links TRBV6-1 to TRBJ2-1; D is possibly TRBD2 (5 bases). V shed 3 bases and J shed 8 bases, with 17 bases lying between them. Germline V gene lookup returns CDR1 MNHNS and CDR2 SASEGT. The CDR3 length is 15 residues.

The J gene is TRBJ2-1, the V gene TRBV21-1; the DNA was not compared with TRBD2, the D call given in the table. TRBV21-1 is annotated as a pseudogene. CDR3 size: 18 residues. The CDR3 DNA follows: TGTGCCAGCAGCAAAGGTCGACAGGGACTAGCGGGAGGTAATGAGCAGTTCTTC. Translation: CASSKGRQGLAGGNEQFF.

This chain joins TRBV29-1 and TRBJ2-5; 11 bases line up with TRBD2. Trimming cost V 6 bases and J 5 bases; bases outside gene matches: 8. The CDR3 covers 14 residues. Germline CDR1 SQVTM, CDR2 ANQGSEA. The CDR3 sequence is CSVRWVAGGETQYF. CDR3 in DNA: TGCAGCGTCCGCTGGGTAGCGGGAGGGGAGACCCAGTACTTC.

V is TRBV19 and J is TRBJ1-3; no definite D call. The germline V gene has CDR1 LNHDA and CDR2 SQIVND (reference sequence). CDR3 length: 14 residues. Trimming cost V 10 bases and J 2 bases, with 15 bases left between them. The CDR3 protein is CATKDRGAGNTIYF. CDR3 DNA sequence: TGTGCCACCAAAGACCGGGGAGCTGGAAACACCATATATTTT.

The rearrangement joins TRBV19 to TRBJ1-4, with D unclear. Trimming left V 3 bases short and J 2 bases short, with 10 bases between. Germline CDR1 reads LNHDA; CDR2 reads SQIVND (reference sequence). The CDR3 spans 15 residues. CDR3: CASSIVWATNEKLFF. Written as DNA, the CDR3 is TGTGCCAGTAGTATTGTTTGGGCGACTAATGAAAAACTGTTTTTT.

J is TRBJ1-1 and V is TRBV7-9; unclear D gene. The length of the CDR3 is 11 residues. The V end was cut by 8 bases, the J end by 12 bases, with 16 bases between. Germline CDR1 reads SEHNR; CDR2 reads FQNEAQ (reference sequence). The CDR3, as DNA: TGTGCCAGCTCGCCCGGGGTATTATCTTTCTTT. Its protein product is CASSPGVLSFF.

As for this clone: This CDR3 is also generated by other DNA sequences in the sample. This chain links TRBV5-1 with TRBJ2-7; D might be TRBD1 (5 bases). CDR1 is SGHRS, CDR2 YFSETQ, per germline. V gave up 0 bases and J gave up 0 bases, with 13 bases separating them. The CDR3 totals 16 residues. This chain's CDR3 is CASSLARDRVSYEQYF. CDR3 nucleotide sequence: TGCGCCAGCAGCTTGGCTCGTGACAGAGTCTCCTACGAGCAGTACTTC.